The present T cell receptor beta chain was sequenced within a study of T cell responses to AZD1222 COVID-19 vaccine. Study results and limitations: Unmutated regions of variants are reportedly targeted by nearly half of spike-specific TCRs. It should be noted that donors were predominantly white British and more often female, and clonal diversity was possibly underestimated. Spike was spanned by vaccine-associated CD4 TCRs, which were dominant at 160-218 and 743-854. Repertoire sampling occurred only after the peak T cell response.

V shed 4 bases and J 4 bases; nucleotides not matched to a gene: 10. This CDR3 region has 15 residues. Per germline, CDR1 SGHRS and CDR2 YFSETQ. About this clone: Its antigen is unidentified.

TCRdb's copy holds only in-frame clones and misses some; the assay was immunoSEQ multiplex PCR. This sample has 130,000 to 150,000 clones, with roughly 88% found just once. The source material was peripheral blood, sampled on day 0 of MenACWY control vaccination. The J gene is TRBJ2-7, the V gene TRBV5-1, with 8 bases that match TRBD1. This TCR came from an adult in good health. CDR3 sequence: CASSPLQGVGYEQYF. The CDR3 DNA reads as TGCGCCAGCAGCCCCCTACAGGGGGTCGGGTACGAGCAGTACTTC.